A selection of T cell receptor beta chains follows, all from one sample in a study of cytomegalovirus exposure and HLA in healthy donors. Produced via immunoSEQ multiplex PCR; TCRdb's table is partial and in-frame only. The sample holds about 130,000 clones, 77% seen once. The sample taken for sequencing was PBMCs. The receptors here all came from a woman in her sixties in good health and CMV-seronegative. CDR3s leave out the opening cysteine and the closing phenylalanine or tryptophan.

TRBJ2-1 | TRBV18 | ASSQFGGQRNEQF
TRBJ2-2 | TRBV11-3 | ASSHRGAGELF
TRBJ2-3 | TRBV7-3 | ASSRGTSGTDTQY
TRBJ1-6 | TRBV7-8 | ASRPGGELASPLH
TRBJ1-5 | TRBV28 | ASISRARAQH
TRBJ1-1 | TRBV28 | ASSSPGTGGWGTEAF
TRBJ2-1 | TRBV7-9 | ASSLGSSGHNEQF
TRBJ2-7 | TRBV14 | ASSQDRRQGYEQY
TRBJ2-7 | TRBV28 | ASRTTGKSYEQY
TRBJ1-2 | TRBV13 | ASSLVGRGAMGYT
TRBJ2-2 | TRBV28 | ASSLVMGDRYTGELF
TRBJ1-1 | TRBV30 | AWSSLTLNTEAF
TRBJ2-3 | TRBV4-1 | ASSPDGQTRTDTQY
TRBJ2-7 | TRBV27 | ASRYGRGYEQY
TRBJ2-1 | TRBV5-1 | ASNPLAGGPNEQF
TRBJ2-7 | TRBV18 | ASSPLGTGPLEQY
TRBJ1-4 | TRBV7-9 | ASSLGEGATNEKLF
TRBJ2-5 | TRBV9 | ASSVGGGHQETRY
TRBJ2-7 | TRBV19 | ASSLRGLAGGSSYEQY
TRBJ1-4 | TRBV7-9 | ASSGKQGVAEKLF
TRBJ1-5 | TRBV5-4 | ASSLAQGSRNQPQH
TRBJ1-1 | TRBV19 | ASTQDVGRTEAF
TRBJ1-2 | TRBV2 | ASNTAGVYGYT
TRBJ2-2 | TRBV6-5 | ASSVGLLNTGELF
TRBJ2-7 | TRBV15 | ATSRSRTESYEQY
TRBJ2-3 | TRBV2 | ASSRQGTDTQY
TRBJ1-1 | TRBV15 | ATSRGGSGTDNTEAF
TRBJ2-3 | TRBV5-1 | ASSLGTGTAGVDTQY
TRBJ2-5 | TRBV6-1 | ASSETGGKETQY
TRBJ2-5 | TRBV6-5 | ASSYSTRQETQY
TRBJ2-2 | TRBV19 | ATYRLETGELF
TRBJ2-7 | TRBV15 | ATSRPLPSGTLTYEQY
TRBJ1-1 | TRBV6-6 | ASSYTWDRKNTEAF
TRBJ2-5 | TRBV27 | ASRPSGQETQY
TRBJ1-1 | TRBV6-6 | ASSRDRGPTEAF
TRBJ2-7 | TRBV7-6 | ASSLVGTGDHEQY
TRBJ1-3 | TRBV19 | ASKVGSAATGNTIY
TRBJ2-7 | TRBV2 | ASSETGVHYEQY
TRBJ2-1 | TRBV7-9 | ASSYRQVGRFSSYNEQF
TRBJ1-2 | TRBV28 | ASSSRGGYT
TRBJ1-1 | TRBV7-3 | ASSPTQNTEAF
TRBJ1-5 | TRBV5-1 | ASSLGSSSNQPQH
TRBJ2-7 | TRBV28 | ASKPHSKSSYEQY
TRBJ2-1 | TRBV2 | ASSSARGQSSYNEQF